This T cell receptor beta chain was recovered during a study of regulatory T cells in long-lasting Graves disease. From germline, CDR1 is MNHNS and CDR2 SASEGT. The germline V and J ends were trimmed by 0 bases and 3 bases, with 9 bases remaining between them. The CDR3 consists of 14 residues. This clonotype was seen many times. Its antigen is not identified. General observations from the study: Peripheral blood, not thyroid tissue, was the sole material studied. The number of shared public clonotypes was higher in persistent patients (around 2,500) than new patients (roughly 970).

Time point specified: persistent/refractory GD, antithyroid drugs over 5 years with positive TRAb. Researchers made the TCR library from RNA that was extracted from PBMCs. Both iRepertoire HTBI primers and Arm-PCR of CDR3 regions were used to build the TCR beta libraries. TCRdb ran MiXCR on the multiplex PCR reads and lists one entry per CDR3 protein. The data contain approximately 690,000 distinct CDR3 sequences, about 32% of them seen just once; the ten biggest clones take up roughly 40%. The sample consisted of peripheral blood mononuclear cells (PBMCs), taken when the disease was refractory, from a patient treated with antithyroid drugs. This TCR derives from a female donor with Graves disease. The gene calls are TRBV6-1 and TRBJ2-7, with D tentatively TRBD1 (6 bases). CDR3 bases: TGTGCCAGCAGTGAAGCGGGACACGTCTACGAGCAGTACTTC. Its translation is CASSEAGHVYEQYF.